Listed here are 32 T cell receptor beta chains from one sample, sequenced in a study of monozygotic twins with inflammatory bowel disease. TCRdb re-called the 5' RACE reads; every CDR3 protein appears as one record, without DNA. The specimen's table records fewer than 450,000 distinct CDR3 sequences. Specimen: blood. The receptor set was obtained from a human donor with ulcerative colitis or Crohn's disease, or a healthy co-twin of an affected twin (not recorded which).

The rearrangement joins TRBV29-1 to TRBJ1-4; TCRdb outputs TRBD1, but without DNA this stays unchecked. From germline, CDR1 is SQVTM and CDR2 ANQGSEA. This CDR3 has 15 amino acids. The CDR3 loop is CSVDTTGQGNEKLFF.

V usage is TRBV7-2 and J usage is TRBJ2-1; TCRdb names TRBD1, which stays unverified in the absence of DNA. From germline, CDR1 is SGHTA and CDR2 FQGNSA. The CDR3 is 16 amino acids. CDR3: CASSLLGTGGLDEQFF.

The CDR3 here is CASSALGGRTDTQYF. The chain combines TRBV5-1 with TRBJ2-3; TCRdb reports TRBD1, a call that lacks DNA to check it against. The germline gives CDR1 SGHRS, CDR2 YFSETQ. The CDR3 covers 15 residues. The full variable domain, completed using reference TRBV5-1 and TRBJ2-3, is KAGVTQTPRYLIKTRGQQVTLSCSPISGHRSVSWYQQTPGQGLQFLFEYFSETQRNKGNFPGRFSGRQFSNSRSEMNVSTLELGDSALYLCASSALGGRTDTQYFGPGTRLTVL.

This sequence joins TRBV7-3 and TRBJ2-6. CDR1 is SGHTA, CDR2 FQGTGA, per germline. This CDR3 has 14 amino acids. The CDR3 reads CASAQGSGANVLTF. The complete variable domain, with remaining parts taken from reference TRBV7-3 and TRBJ2-6, reads GAGVSQTPSNKVTEKGKYVELRCDPISGHTALYWYRQSLGQGPEFLIYFQGTGAADDSGLPNDRFFAVRPEGSVSTLKIQRTERGDSAVYLCASAQGSGANVLTFGAGSRLTVL.

The CDR3 loop reads CSLASGGSAGFF. The gene calls are TRBV20-1 and TRBJ2-1; no DNA is available, so the TRBD2 call from TCRdb remains unchecked. This CDR3 spans 12 amino acids. Germline V gene data show CDR1 as DFQATT and CDR2 as SNEGSKA (reference sequence).

This rearrangement joins TRBV24-1 to TRBJ2-1; TCRdb selects TRBD1, and the lack of DNA leaves this call unchecked. Looked up from germline, CDR1 is KGHDR and CDR2 is SFDVKD. This CDR3 has 14 amino acids. CDR3: CATSVGVAGAEQFF.

This chain connects TRBV12-3 or TRBV12-4 to TRBJ1-5; TCRdb names TRBD1, which stays unverified in the absence of DNA. The CDR3 contains 15 residues. Here the CDR3 reads CASSLGSRGHQPQHF.

The gene calls are TRBV6-1 and TRBJ2-2; the D gene TCRdb calls, TRBD1, cannot be checked with no DNA. The CDR3 runs 15 residues. The V gene's germline CDR1 is MNHNS and CDR2 SASEGT. The chain's CDR3 is CASREGRGGVRELFF.

The V call is TRBV9, the J call TRBJ2-7; the D call from TCRdb, TRBD1, cannot be confirmed without DNA. This CDR3 region has 14 residues. Germline values: CDR1 SGDLS, CDR2 YYNGEE. CDR3 amino acids: CASSATDRGYEQYF.

The chain combines TRBV5-4 with TRBJ2-5; the D call from TCRdb, TRBD1, cannot be confirmed without DNA. This CDR3 contains 14 residues. Per the germline V gene, CDR1 is SGHNT and CDR2 is YYREEE (reference sequence). The CDR3 spells CASSLRQRQETQYF. Looking up the rest from reference TRBV5-4 and TRBJ2-5 gives the full variable domain: ETGVTQSPTHLIKTRGQQVTLRCSSQSGHNTVSWYQQALGQGPQFIFQYYREEENGRGNFPPRFSGLQFPNYSSELNVNALELDDSALYLCASSLRQRQETQYFGPGTRLLVL.

The chain employs TRBV23-1 and TRBJ1-5; the D gene TCRdb calls, TRBD1, cannot be checked with no DNA. Being an ORF, TRBV23-1 has a function that is uncertain. The CDR3 has 18 residues. The CDR3 protein is CASSHWASGARSNQPQHF.

This chain's CDR3 is CASSQLTSRETQYF. The rearrangement links TRBV14 to TRBJ2-5; the TRBD2 assignment by TCRdb is unverifiable without DNA. In germline, CDR1 is SGHDN, CDR2 FVKESK. The length of the CDR3 is 14 residues.

The J gene is TRBJ2-3, the V gene TRBV11-2; TCRdb reports TRBD1, a call that lacks DNA to check it against. This CDR3 has 16 residues. CDR1 is SGHAT, CDR2 FQNNGV, per germline. The CDR3 spells CASSQPQGLGTDTQYF.

The chain is built from TRBV5-4 and TRBJ2-1; TCRdb designates TRBD1, a call that cannot be tested without DNA. This CDR3 comprises 15 residues. Germline V gene data show CDR1 as SGHNT and CDR2 as YYREEE (reference sequence). The CDR3 is CASSLDPGADNEQFF.

The J gene is TRBJ2-2, the V gene TRBV4-3; TCRdb names TRBD1, which stays unverified in the absence of DNA. Germline CDR1 reads LGHNA; CDR2 reads YSLEER. The CDR3 has 14 amino acids. The CDR3 loop reads CASSQDVGPGELFF.

The chain carries TRBV4-1 and TRBJ1-6; TCRdb's D gene call, TRBD1, goes unchecked for lack of DNA. The CDR3 loop spans 19 amino acids. Looked up from germline, CDR1 is MGHRA and CDR2 is YSYEKL. The CDR3 sequence is CASSQDTPGQGFVSSPLHF.

CDR3 residues: CASSVEYDGPEETQYF. The gene calls are TRBV9 and TRBJ2-5. This CDR3 spans 16 amino acids. Looked up from germline, CDR1 is SGDLS and CDR2 is YYNGEE.

The chain employs TRBV28 and TRBJ1-6; TCRdb proposes TRBD1, but this gene call is untestable without DNA. This CDR3 has 15 amino acids. Germline loops: CDR1 MDHEN, CDR2 SYDVKM. The chain's CDR3 is CASSSWTGGNSPLHF.

CDR3 residues: CASPGTGRGETQYF. The rearrangement joins TRBV2 to TRBJ2-5; without DNA, the TCRdb call of TRBD1 cannot be checked. There are 14 residues in the CDR3. CDR1 is SNHLY, CDR2 FYNNEI, per germline. Based on the CDR3 plus reference TRBV2 and TRBJ2-5, the full variable domain is EPEVTQTPSHQVTQMGQEVILRCVPISNHLYFYWYRQILGQKVEFLVSFYNNEISEKSEIFDDQFSVERPDGSNFTLKIRSTKLEDSAMYFCASPGTGRGETQYFGPGTRLLVL.

The chain joins TRBV10-3 to TRBJ2-3; without DNA, the TCRdb call of TRBD2 cannot be checked. CDR1 is ENHRY and CDR2 is SYGVKD in the germline V gene. The CDR3 consists of 14 residues. The CDR3 loop reads CAIRRTSEGDTQYF.

The chain couples TRBV7-8 to TRBJ1-4. Germline CDR1 and CDR2: SGHVS and FQNEAQ. This CDR3 region has 13 residues. CDR3 sequence: CASSFRSGEKLFF.

The chain recombines TRBV5-1 with TRBJ2-3; lacking DNA, the TRBD1 call made by TCRdb goes unchecked. Germline lookup yields CDR1 SGHRS and CDR2 YFSETQ. This CDR3 comprises 16 residues. The CDR3 reads CASSSRDRGLKDTQYF.

The chain couples TRBV3-1 to TRBJ2-1; TCRdb selects TRBD2, and the lack of DNA leaves this call unchecked. Germline V gene data show CDR1 as LGHDT and CDR2 as YNNKEL (reference sequence). This CDR3 spans 18 amino acids. CDR3 sequence reads: CASSPRLAGGQNYNEQFF.

V and J are TRBV20-1 and TRBJ2-2. This CDR3 has 12 residues. CDR1 is DFQATT and CDR2 is SNEGSKA in the germline V gene (reference sequence). The CDR3: CSAPERSGEPFF.

This chain connects TRBV10-3 to TRBJ2-1; TCRdb's D call, TRBD1, is unchecked because there is no DNA. The germline V gene encodes CDR1 ENHRY and CDR2 SYGVKD. The length of the CDR3 is 16 residues. The chain's CDR3 is CAISEGGGTIRNEQFF.

The chain employs TRBV3-1 and TRBJ2-7; TCRdb reports TRBD1, a call that lacks DNA to check it against. CDR1 is LGHDT, CDR2 YNNKEL, per germline (reference sequence). The length of the CDR3 is 15 residues. CDR3: CASSRYRDRGYEQYF.

This chain links TRBV4-2 with TRBJ2-1; TCRdb outputs TRBD1, but without DNA this stays unchecked. The CDR3 loop spans 15 amino acids. Germline V CDR1 and CDR2: LGHNA, YNFKEQ. The CDR3 sequence: CASSQGGTADNEQFF.

The chain joins TRBV5-6 to TRBJ1-5; TCRdb outputs TRBD1, but without DNA this stays unchecked. This CDR3 is 15 amino acids long. CDR1 is SGHDT and CDR2 is YYEEEE in the germline V gene. The CDR3 here is CASSLIGQGSQPQHF.

This rearrangement joins TRBV5-1 to TRBJ2-2. CDR1 is SGHRS and CDR2 is YFSETQ in the germline V gene. This CDR3 has 21 amino acids. This chain's CDR3 is CASSLTLARLALPTNTGELFF.

V usage is TRBV6-4 and J usage is TRBJ2-3; TCRdb's D call of TRBD1 is untestable without DNA. Germline CDR1 and CDR2: MRHNA and SNTAGT. CDR3 size: 14 residues. CDR3 residues: CASSPGTSTDTQYF.

V gene TRBV7-2 combines with J gene TRBJ2-3; TCRdb's D call, TRBD2, is unchecked because there is no DNA. This CDR3 contains 12 residues. Germline CDR1 reads SGHTA; CDR2 reads FQGNSA. CDR3 sequence reads: CASSLEEGSRMF.

This sequence joins TRBV5-1 and TRBJ1-1; the D gene TCRdb calls, TRBD1, cannot be checked with no DNA. From germline, CDR1 is SGHRS and CDR2 YFSETQ. CDR3 length: 14 amino acids. The CDR3 reads CASSLATVNTEAFF. Full variable domain (remainder filled in from reference TRBV5-1 and TRBJ1-1): KAGVTQTPRYLIKTRGQQVTLSCSPISGHRSVSWYQQTPGQGLQFLFEYFSETQRNKGNFPGRFSGRQFSNSRSEMNVSTLELGDSALYLCASSLATVNTEAFFGQGTRLTVV.